Given below is one TCR beta chain in context. Antigen specificity is unknown. The data stem from a study of identical twins. TCRdb redid the calling of the 5' RACE reads with MiXCR, one entry per CDR3 protein. The sample yields around 960,000 distinct CDR3 sequences, about 12% seen once. Study results and limitations: Zero-insertion analyses might be partly confounded by invariant T cells like MAIT and iNKT. Researchers reported weaker excess twin sharing in beta out-of-frame sequences.

CDR1 is SNHLY, CDR2 FYNNEI, per germline. Trimming cost V 4 bases and J 0 bases; bases outside gene matches: 1. The CDR3 loop spans 15 amino acids. These data were likewise used in another study, on yellow fever vaccine responses in identical twins.

The source of this sequence is a young woman in good health. V is TRBV2 and J is TRBJ2-1, with TRBD1 matching 9 bases. The sample consisted of PBMCs. DNA of the CDR3: TGTGCCAGCAGTGGGGACAGGGACTCCTACAATGAGCAGTTCTTC. Encoded protein: CASSGDRDSYNEQFF.